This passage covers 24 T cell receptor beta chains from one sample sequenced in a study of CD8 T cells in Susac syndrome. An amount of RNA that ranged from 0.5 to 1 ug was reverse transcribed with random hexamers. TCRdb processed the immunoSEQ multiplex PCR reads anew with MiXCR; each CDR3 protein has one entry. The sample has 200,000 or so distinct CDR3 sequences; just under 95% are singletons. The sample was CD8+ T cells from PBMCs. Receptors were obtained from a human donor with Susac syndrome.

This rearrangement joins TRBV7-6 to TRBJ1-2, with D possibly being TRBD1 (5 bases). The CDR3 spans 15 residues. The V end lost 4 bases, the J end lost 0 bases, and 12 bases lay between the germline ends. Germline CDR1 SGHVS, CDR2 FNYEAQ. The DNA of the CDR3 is TGTGCCAGCAGCTCGGCGGCAGGGACTAACTATGGCTACACCTTC. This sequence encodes CASSSAAGTNYGYTF.

This CDR3 reads CSATNPPWETQYF. In DNA, the CDR3 is TGCAGTGCTACGAATCCCCCTTGGGAGACCCAGTACTTC. The chain has TRBV20-1 and TRBJ2-5, with unresolved D. The ends were cut back, 4 bases at V and 5 bases at J, with 14 bases in the middle. The CDR3 has 13 amino acids. Germline CDR1 reads DFQATT; CDR2 reads SNEGSKA (reference sequence).

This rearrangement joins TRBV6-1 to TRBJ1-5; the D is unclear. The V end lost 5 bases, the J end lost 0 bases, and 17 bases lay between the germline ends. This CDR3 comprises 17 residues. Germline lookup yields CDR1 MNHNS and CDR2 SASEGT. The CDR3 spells CASSPSSLAPSNQPQHF. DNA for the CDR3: TGTGCCAGCAGTCCCTCCTCCCTGGCACCTAGCAATCAGCCCCAGCATTTT.

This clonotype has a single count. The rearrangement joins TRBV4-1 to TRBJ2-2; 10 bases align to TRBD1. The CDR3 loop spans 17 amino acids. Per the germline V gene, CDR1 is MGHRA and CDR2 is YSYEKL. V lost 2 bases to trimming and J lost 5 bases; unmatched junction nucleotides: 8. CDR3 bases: TGCGCCAGCAGCCAAACCCAAGGACAGGGGGGGACCGGGGAGCTGTTTTTT. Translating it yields CASSQTQGQGGTGELFF.

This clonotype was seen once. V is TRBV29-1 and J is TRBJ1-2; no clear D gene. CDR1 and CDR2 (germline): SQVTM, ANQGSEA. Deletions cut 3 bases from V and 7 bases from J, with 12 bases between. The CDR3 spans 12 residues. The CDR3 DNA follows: TGCAGCGTTGAGGTCAGACCGGGTGGCTACACCTTC. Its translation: CSVEVRPGGYTF.

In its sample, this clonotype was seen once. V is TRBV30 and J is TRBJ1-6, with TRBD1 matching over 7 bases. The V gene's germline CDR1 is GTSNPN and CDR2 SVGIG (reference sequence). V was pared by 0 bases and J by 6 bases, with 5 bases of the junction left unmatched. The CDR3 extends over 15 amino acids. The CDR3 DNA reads TGTGCCTGGAGTGTATTGACAGGGTTTAATTCACCCCTCCACTTT. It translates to CAWSVLTGFNSPLHF.

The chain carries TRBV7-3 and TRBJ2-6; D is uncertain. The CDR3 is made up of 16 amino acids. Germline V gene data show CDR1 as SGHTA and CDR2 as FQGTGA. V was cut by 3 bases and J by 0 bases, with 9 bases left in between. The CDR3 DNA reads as TGTGCCAGCAGCTTTGGACCGTACTCTGGGGCCAACGTCCTGACTTTC. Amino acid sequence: CASSFGPYSGANVLTF. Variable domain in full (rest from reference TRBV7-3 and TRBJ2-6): GAGVSQTPSNKVTEKGKYVELRCDPISGHTALYWYRQSLGQGPEFLIYFQGTGAADDSGLPNDRFFAVRPEGSVSTLKIQRTERGDSAVYLCASSFGPYSGANVLTFGAGSRLTVL.

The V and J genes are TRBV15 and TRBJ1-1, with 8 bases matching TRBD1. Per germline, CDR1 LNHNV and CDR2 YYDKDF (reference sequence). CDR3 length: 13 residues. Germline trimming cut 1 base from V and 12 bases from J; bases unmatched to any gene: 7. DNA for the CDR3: TGTGCCACCAGCAGAGCGACAGGGGATTCAACTTTCTTT. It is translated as CATSRATGDSTFF.

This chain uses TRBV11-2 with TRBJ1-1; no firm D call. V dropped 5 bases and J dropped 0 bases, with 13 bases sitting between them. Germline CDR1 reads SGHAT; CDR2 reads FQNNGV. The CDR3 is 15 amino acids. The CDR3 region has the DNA TGTGCCAGCAGCGGAAACAGAGACCTGAACACTGAAGCTTTCTTT. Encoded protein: CASSGNRDLNTEAFF.

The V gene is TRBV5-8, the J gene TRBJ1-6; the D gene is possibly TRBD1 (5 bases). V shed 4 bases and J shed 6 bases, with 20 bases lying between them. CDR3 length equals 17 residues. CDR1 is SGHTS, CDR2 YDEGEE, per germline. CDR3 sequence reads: CASSDGRSPGGNSPLHF. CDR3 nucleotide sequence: TGTGCCAGCAGCGACGGACGGTCCCCCGGGGGTAATTCACCCCTCCACTTT.

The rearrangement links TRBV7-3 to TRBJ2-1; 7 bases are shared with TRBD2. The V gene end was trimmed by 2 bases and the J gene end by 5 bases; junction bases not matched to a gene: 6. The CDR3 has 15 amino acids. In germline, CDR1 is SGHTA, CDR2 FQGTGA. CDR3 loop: CASSLAGESHNEQFF. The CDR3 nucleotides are TGTGCCAGCAGCTTAGCGGGAGAGTCCCACAATGAGCAGTTCTTC.

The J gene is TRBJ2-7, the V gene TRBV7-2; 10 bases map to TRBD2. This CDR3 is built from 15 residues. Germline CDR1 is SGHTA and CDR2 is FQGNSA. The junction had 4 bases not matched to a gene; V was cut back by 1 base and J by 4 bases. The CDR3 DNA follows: TGTGCCAGCAGCTTAGTTTCTAGCGGGGGATACGAGCAGTACTTC. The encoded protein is CASSLVSSGGYEQYF. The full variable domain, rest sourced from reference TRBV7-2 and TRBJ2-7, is GAGVSQSPSNKVTEKGKDVELRCDPISGHTALYWYRQSLGQGLEFLIYFQGNSAPDKSGLPSDRFSAERTGGSVSTLTIQRTQQEDSAVYLCASSLVSSGGYEQYFGPGTRLTVT.

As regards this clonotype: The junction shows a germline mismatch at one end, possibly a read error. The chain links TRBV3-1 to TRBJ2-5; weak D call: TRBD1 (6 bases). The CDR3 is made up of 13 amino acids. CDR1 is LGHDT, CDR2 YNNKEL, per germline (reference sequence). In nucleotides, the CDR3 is TGTGCCAGCAGTCAAGAGCAGGGGAAGACCCAGTACTTC. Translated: CASSQEQGKTQYF.

The CDR3 is CASSPPGTATNEKLFF. The CDR3 DNA is TGTGCCAGCAGCCCTCCCGGGACAGCAACTAATGAAAAACTGTTTTTT. The chain combines TRBV9 with TRBJ1-4; 7 positions match TRBD1. CDR3 length: 16 amino acids. The germline CDR1 and CDR2 sequences are SGDLS and YYNGEE. The V segment lost 4 bases and the J segment 0 bases; nucleotides outside the gene matches: 6.

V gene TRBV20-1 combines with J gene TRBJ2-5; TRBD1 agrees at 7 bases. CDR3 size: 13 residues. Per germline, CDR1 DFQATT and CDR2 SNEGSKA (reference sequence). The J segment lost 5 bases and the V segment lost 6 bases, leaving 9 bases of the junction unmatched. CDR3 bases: TGCAGTGCCAAGACAGGGATCCTGGAGACCCAGTACTTC. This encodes CSAKTGILETQYF.

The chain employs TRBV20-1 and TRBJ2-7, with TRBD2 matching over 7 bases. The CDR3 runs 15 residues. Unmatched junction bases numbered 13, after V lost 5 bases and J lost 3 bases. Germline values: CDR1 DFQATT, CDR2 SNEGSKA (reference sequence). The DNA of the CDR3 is TGCAGTGCTGTCCCGCGACAGCGGGGTGACTACGAGCAGTACTTC. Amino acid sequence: CSAVPRQRGDYEQYF.

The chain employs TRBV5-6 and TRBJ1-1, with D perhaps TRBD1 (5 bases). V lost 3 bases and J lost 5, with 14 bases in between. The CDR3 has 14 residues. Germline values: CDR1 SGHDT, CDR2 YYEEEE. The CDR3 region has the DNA TGTGCCAGCAGCTGGTTACAGGAGGGAACTGAAGCTTTCTTT. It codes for CASSWLQEGTEAFF.

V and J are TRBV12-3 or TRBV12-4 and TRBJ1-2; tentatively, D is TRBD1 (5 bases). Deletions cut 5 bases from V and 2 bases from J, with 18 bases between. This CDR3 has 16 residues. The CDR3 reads CASSLTTTDKNYGYTF. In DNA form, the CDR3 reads TGTGCCAGCAGTCTTACAACGACAGATAAGAACTATGGCTACACCTTC.

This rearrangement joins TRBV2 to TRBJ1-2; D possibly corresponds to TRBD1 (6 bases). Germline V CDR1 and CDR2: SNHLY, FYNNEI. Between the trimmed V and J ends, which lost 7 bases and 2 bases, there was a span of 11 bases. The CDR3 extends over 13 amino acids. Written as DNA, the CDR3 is TGTGCCAGCAAACAGGGAGCAAACTATGGCTACACCTTC. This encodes CASKQGANYGYTF. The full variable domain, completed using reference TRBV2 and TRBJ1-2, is EPEVTQTPSHQVTQMGQEVILRCVPISNHLYFYWYRQILGQKVEFLVSFYNNEISEKSEIFDDQFSVERPDGSNFTLKIRSTKLEDSAMYFCASKQGANYGYTFGSGTRLTVV.

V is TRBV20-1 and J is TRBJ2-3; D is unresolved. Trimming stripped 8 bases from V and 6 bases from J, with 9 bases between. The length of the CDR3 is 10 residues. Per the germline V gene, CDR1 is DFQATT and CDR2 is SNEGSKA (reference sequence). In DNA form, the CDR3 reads TGCAGTCCCGAGGACGATACGCAGTATTTT. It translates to CSPEDDTQYF.

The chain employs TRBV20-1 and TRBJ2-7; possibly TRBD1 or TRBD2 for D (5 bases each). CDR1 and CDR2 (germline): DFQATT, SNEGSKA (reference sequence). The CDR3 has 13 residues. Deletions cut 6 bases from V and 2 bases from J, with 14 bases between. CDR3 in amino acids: CSAPGTPTYEQYF. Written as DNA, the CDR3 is TGCAGTGCCCCCGGGACGCCAACCTACGAGCAGTACTTC.

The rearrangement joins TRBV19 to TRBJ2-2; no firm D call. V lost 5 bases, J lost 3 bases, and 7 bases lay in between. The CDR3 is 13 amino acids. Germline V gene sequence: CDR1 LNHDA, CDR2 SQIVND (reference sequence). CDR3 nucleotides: TGTGCCAGTAGTTGGTTGCACACCGGGGAGCTGTTTTTT. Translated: CASSWLHTGELFF.

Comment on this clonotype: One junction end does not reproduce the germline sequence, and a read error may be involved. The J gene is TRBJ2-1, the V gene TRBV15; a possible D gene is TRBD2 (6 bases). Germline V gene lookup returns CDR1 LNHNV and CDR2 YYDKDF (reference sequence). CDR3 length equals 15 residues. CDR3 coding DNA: TGTGCCACGAGCACAGATCAGGGACTGAGTAATGAGCAGTTCTTC. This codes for CATSTDQGLSNEQFF.

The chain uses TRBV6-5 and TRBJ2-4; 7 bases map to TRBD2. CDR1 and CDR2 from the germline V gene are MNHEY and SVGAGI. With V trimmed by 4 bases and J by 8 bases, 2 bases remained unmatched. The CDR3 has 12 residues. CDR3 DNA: TGTGCCAGCAGTTCGGGAGGAGACATTCAGTACTTC. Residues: CASSSGGDIQYF.